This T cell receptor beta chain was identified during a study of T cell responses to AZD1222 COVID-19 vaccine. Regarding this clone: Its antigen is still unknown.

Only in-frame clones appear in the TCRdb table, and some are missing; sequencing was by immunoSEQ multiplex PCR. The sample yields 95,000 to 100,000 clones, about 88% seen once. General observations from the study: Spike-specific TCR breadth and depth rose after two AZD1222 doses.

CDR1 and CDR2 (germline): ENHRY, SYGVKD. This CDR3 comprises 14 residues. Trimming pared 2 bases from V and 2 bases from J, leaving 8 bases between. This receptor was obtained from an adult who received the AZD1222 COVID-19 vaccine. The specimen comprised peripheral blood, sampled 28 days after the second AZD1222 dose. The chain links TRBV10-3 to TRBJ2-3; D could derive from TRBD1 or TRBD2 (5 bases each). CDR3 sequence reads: CAISETGLTDTQYF. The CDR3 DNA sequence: TGTGCCATCAGTGAGACGGGGCTCACAGATACGCAGTATTTT.